This T cell receptor (beta chain) originates from a study of blood T cell repertoires in COVID-19. Across the whole study: The analysed material was cDNA or gDNA that came from T cells, B-cell-depleted T cells, or PBMCs.

As originally analysed: Amplified reference gene primers provided the basis for estimating nucleated cell counts. The data were produced by immunoSEQ multiplex PCR, yet TCRdb's version contains in-frame clones alone and is incomplete. D and trimming come from the DNA, and the V and J calls and clone size come from that table. The sample yields a few hundred thousand clones, 85% to 90% seen once. CDR1 is LNHDA and CDR2 is SQIVND in the germline V gene (reference sequence). Losses at the gene ends were 8 bases for V and 10 bases for J; bases not matched to a gene: 9. This CDR3 is built from 15 residues.

The receptor comes from a woman between 45 and 60 years old with COVID-19, enrolled during active disease. The sequenced sample consisted of peripheral blood. This chain uses TRBV19 with TRBJ1-6, with 12 bases aligning to TRBD1. The CDR3 here is CASAPGQGAISPLHF. The CDR3 bases are TGTGCCAGTGCCCCGGGACAGGGGGCCATCTCACCCCTCCACTTT.